This T cell receptor beta chain stems from a study of T cell responses to AZD1222 COVID-19 vaccine. General study points: Regions 160-218 and 743-854 held dominance among vaccine-associated CD4 TCRs, which spanned spike. Vaccination with two AZD1222 doses was followed by a rise in Spike-specific TCR breadth and depth.

Turning to this clone: Its cognate antigen is unknown.

Data came from immunoSEQ multiplex PCR; TCRdb stores just in-frame clones and leaves some out. The table shows under 50,000 clones, with about 88% occurring only once. The TCR sequence derives from an adult who received the MenACWY meningococcal vaccine as a control. The specimen was peripheral blood, collected 28 days after the second dose of the MenACWY control vaccine.

The CDR3: CSASPSSASTDTQYF. For the CDR3, the DNA is TGCAGCGCCTCTCCCTCTAGCGCCAGCACAGATACGCAGTATTTT. V is TRBV29-1 and J is TRBJ2-3, with D perhaps matching TRBD2 (6 bases). This CDR3 is 15 amino acids long. Trimming stripped 7 bases from V and 0 bases from J, with 17 bases between. CDR1 and CDR2 from the germline V gene are SQVTM and ANQGSEA.